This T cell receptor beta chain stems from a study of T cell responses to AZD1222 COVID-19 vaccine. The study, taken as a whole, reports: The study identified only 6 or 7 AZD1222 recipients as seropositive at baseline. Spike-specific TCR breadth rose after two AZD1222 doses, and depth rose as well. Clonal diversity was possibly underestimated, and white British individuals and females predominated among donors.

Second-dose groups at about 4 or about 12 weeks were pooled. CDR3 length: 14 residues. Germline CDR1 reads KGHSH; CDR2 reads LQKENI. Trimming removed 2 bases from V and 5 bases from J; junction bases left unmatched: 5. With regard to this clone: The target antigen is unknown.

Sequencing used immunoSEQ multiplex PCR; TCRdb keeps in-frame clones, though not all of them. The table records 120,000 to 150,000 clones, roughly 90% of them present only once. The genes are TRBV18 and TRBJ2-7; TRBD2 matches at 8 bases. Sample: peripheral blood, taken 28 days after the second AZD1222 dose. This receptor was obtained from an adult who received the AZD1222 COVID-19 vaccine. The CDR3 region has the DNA TGTGCCAGCTCACCAGCCGGGAGGGACCACGAGCAGTACTTC. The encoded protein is CASSPAGRDHEQYF.